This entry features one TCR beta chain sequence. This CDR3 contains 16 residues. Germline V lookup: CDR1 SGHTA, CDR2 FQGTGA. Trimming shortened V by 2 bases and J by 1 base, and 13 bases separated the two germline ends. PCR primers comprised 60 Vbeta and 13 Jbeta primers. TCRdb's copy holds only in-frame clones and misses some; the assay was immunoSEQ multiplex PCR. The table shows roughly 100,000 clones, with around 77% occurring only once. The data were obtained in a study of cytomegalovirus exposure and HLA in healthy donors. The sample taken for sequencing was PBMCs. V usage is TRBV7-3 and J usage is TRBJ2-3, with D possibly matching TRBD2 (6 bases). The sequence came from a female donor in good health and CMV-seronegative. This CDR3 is CASSLSLGGGTDTQYF. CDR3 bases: TGTGCCAGCAGCTTATCTTTGGGCGGGGGCACAGATACGCAGTATTTT.